The 18 T cell receptor beta chains listed next were all sequenced from one sample in a study of PD-1 blockade in mismatch repair-deficient tumors. This table comes from immunoSEQ multiplex PCR, and its TCRdb copy is limited to in-frame clones, with some not included. The table has roughly 120,000 clones, about 80% seen once. The source material was peripheral blood, sampled about 60 weeks after starting pembrolizumab. These receptors all stem from an adult with mismatch repair-deficient cancer.

J is TRBJ2-7 and V is TRBV10-2, with D possibly being TRBD2 (6 bases). The V end was cut by 8 bases, the J end by 0 bases, with 14 bases between. CDR3 length: 14 residues. The germline gives CDR1 WSHSY, CDR2 SAAADI. CDR3 sequence (DNA): TGCGCCAGCGGGGACTGGGGAAGCTCCTACGAGCAGTACTTC. This codes for CASGDWGSSYEQYF.

The rearrangement uses TRBV7-9 and TRBJ2-7; 9 bases agree with TRBD2. The CDR3 is made up of 16 amino acids. Trimming at V came to 9 bases and at J to 3 bases, leaving 15 bases not matched to a gene. Germline V CDR1 and CDR2: SEHNR, FQNEAQ (reference sequence). The DNA for the CDR3 is TGTGCCAGTGTTTGGGCGGGAGGGGTAAACGGCTACGAGCAGTACTTC. Translation gives CASVWAGGVNGYEQYF.

A few counts support this clone. The V and J genes are TRBV6-1 and TRBJ1-4, with D perhaps matching TRBD1 (5 bases). V shed 2 bases and J shed 7 bases, with 17 bases lying between them. CDR3 length: 16 amino acids. Germline CDR1 MNHNS, CDR2 SASEGT. The CDR3 loop is CASSERGEGSVEKLFF. In DNA, the CDR3 is TGTGCCAGCAGTGAACGAGGGGAGGGCTCGGTTGAAAAACTGTTTTTT.

The chain links TRBV7-8 to TRBJ2-3; TRBD2 matches 14 bases. The germline CDR1 and CDR2 sequences are SGHVS and FQNEAQ. J gave up 3 bases and V 5 bases, and 4 bases lay outside the gene matches. The CDR3 is made up of 16 amino acids. The CDR3 sequence is CASSPRTSGRTDTQYF. The CDR3 coding sequence is TGTGCCAGCAGCCCTAGGACTAGCGGGAGGACAGATACGCAGTATTTT.

The rearrangement uses TRBV7-8 and TRBJ2-5; TRBD1 matches at 7 bases. Germline CDR1 reads SGHVS; CDR2 reads FQNEAQ. Trimming at V came to 5 bases and at J to 1 base, leaving 4 bases not matched to a gene. This CDR3 comprises 14 residues. The CDR3 sequence: CASSQRDSQETQYF. The CDR3 nucleotides are TGTGCCAGCAGCCAACGGGACAGCCAAGAGACCCAGTACTTC.

The chain joins TRBV9 to TRBJ2-2; 8 bases align to TRBD1. V lost 0 bases to trimming and J lost 4 bases; unmatched junction nucleotides: 5. The CDR3 runs 16 residues. Germline CDR1 SGDLS, CDR2 YYNGEE. The CDR3 DNA is TGTGCCAGCAGCGTAGAGGGGACAGGACTCACCGGGGAGCTGTTTTTT. This codes for CASSVEGTGLTGELFF.

This chain uses TRBV7-9 with TRBJ2-5; a weak D match, TRBD2 (5 bases). The germline V and J ends were trimmed by 3 bases and 1 base, with 6 bases remaining between them. Germline lookup yields CDR1 SEHNR and CDR2 FQNEAQ (reference sequence). The CDR3 is made up of 13 amino acids. CDR3 sequence: CASSFRGQETQYF. The CDR3, as DNA: TGTGCCAGCAGCTTCCGGGGCCAAGAGACCCAGTACTTC.

This clone occurred once. The rearrangement uses TRBV6-6 and TRBJ2-7, with D uncertain. The V and J ends lost 7 bases and 0 bases respectively, with 10 bases between them. The CDR3 has 13 amino acids. The germline V gene encodes CDR1 MNHNY and CDR2 SVGAGI (reference sequence). The CDR3 reads CASKKDSSYEQYF. CDR3 nucleotides: TGTGCCAGCAAGAAGGATAGCTCCTACGAGCAGTACTTC.

The V gene is TRBV30, the J gene TRBJ2-5; 8 bases line up with TRBD1. This CDR3 region has 13 residues. Trimming at V came to 2 bases and at J to 6 bases, leaving 5 bases not matched to a gene. Germline V gene lookup returns CDR1 GTSNPN and CDR2 SVGIG (reference sequence). The CDR3 coding sequence is TGTGCCTGGAGTACGGACAGGGTAAAGACCCAGTACTTC. Residues: CAWSTDRVKTQYF.

The CDR3: CSANGLAGKFF. Written as DNA, the CDR3 is TGCAGTGCTAATGGACTAGCGGGAAAGTTCTTC. The J gene is TRBJ2-1, the V gene TRBV20-1, with TRBD2 identical over 12 bases. CDR1 is DFQATT and CDR2 is SNEGSKA in the germline V gene (reference sequence). Trimming removed 4 bases from V and 14 bases from J; junction bases left unmatched: 3. This CDR3 region has 11 residues.

The V call is TRBV6-1, the J call TRBJ1-3; D is possibly TRBD1 (5 bases). Germline-derived CDR1 and CDR2 are MNHNS and SASEGT. The germline V and J ends were trimmed by 4 bases and 2 bases, with 9 bases remaining between them. The CDR3 is 14 amino acids. The CDR3 nucleotides are TGTGCCAGCAGTGCGGGGGTTGCTGGAAACACCATATATTTT. Amino acids: CASSAGVAGNTIYF.

V gene TRBV5-6 combines with J gene TRBJ2-2, with D unresolved. Germline V CDR1 and CDR2: SGHDT, YYEEEE. Trimming removed 4 bases at V and 6 bases at J, with 7 bases between. The CDR3 is 12 amino acids. CDR3 protein: CASSPSAGELFF. CDR3 coding DNA: TGTGCCAGCAGCCCTTCGGCCGGGGAGCTGTTTTTT.

The chain has TRBV27 and TRBJ2-4; weak D call: TRBD2 (6 bases). The CDR3 is 13 amino acids. V was shortened by 6 bases and J by 1 base, with 7 bases between the two germline ends. Looked up from germline, CDR1 is MNHEY and CDR2 is SMNVEV (reference sequence). The CDR3 is CASRGGAKNIQYF. In DNA form, the CDR3 reads TGTGCCAGCAGAGGAGGGGCCAAAAACATTCAGTACTTC.

The CDR3 DNA reads as TGTGCCAGCAGCCAATCGGGGAGGGATTCGGGCTACACCTTC. Translation: CASSQSGRDSGYTF. This chain connects TRBV16 to TRBJ1-2; D gene uncertain. Germline CDR1 is KGHSY and CDR2 is FQNENV. With 0 bases removed from V and 8 bases from J, the gap between germline ends came to 13 bases. There are 14 residues in the CDR3.

The CDR3 spells CASSIRRQGESEQYF. CDR3 nucleotides: TGTGCCAGTAGTATTAGGAGACAGGGGGAAAGCGAGCAGTACTTC. The V gene is TRBV19, the J gene TRBJ2-7; 9 nucleotides agree with TRBD1. V lost 3 bases and J lost 6; bases outside the gene matches: 9. The CDR3 extends over 15 amino acids. Germline loops: CDR1 LNHDA, CDR2 SQIVND (reference sequence).

This rearrangement joins TRBV6-5 to TRBJ2-1, with 10 bases aligning to TRBD2. The CDR3 covers 14 residues. Germline trimming cut 5 bases from V and 9 bases from J; bases unmatched to any gene: 7. Germline-derived CDR1 and CDR2 are MNHEY and SVGAGI. The CDR3 region has the DNA TGTGCCAGCAGTCGAGCGGGAGGGGGGAGTGAGCAGTTCTTC. Residues: CASSRAGGGSEQFF.

The rearrangement links TRBV9 to TRBJ2-5; perhaps D is TRBD1 or TRBD2 (5 bases each). With 0 bases removed from V and 7 bases from J, the gap between germline ends came to 13 bases. The CDR3 is 14 residues long. Per germline, CDR1 SGDLS and CDR2 YYNGEE. The CDR3 coding sequence is TGTGCCAGCAGCGTAGGACGGGGCGACGGGACCCAGTACTTC. Its translation is CASSVGRGDGTQYF.

This chain connects TRBV5-4 to TRBJ1-2; possibly TRBD1 for D (6 bases). Germline V gene sequence: CDR1 SGHNT, CDR2 YYREEE (reference sequence). The V and J ends lost 4 bases and 4 bases respectively, with 20 bases between them. The CDR3 totals 16 residues. The DNA of the CDR3 is TGTGCCAGCAGCCCGGATAACAGGGTGGTGGGCTATGGCTACACCTTC. Protein: CASSPDNRVVGYGYTF.